This TCR beta chain is drawn from a study of blood T cell repertoires in COVID-19. Study details: COVID-19 samples, acute and convalescent, were from the United States, Italy and Spain. T cells, B-cell-depleted T cells, or PBMCs supplied cDNA or gDNA.

In the source study's methods: It was from reference gene primer amplification that nucleated cell counts were estimated. Assay: immunoSEQ multiplex PCR; the TCRdb copy retains only in-frame clones and omits some. D and trimming come from the DNA, and the V and J calls and clone size come from that table. Among around 58,000 clones listed, around 93% were seen once. V was clipped by 0 bases and J by 0 bases, with 21 bases between them. This CDR3 is built from 20 residues. The germline V gene encodes CDR1 SGHDN and CDR2 FVKESK. The rearrangement links TRBV14 to TRBJ1-5; a possible D gene is TRBD1 (5 bases). Source material: peripheral blood. This TCR was recovered from a woman aged 60-70 years with active or convalescent COVID-19. Here the CDR3 DNA reads TGTGCCAGCAGCCAAGATAATTTCAGGGATGACTCTTATAGCAATCAGCCCCAGCATTTT. Protein sequence: CASSQDNFRDDSYSNQPQHF.